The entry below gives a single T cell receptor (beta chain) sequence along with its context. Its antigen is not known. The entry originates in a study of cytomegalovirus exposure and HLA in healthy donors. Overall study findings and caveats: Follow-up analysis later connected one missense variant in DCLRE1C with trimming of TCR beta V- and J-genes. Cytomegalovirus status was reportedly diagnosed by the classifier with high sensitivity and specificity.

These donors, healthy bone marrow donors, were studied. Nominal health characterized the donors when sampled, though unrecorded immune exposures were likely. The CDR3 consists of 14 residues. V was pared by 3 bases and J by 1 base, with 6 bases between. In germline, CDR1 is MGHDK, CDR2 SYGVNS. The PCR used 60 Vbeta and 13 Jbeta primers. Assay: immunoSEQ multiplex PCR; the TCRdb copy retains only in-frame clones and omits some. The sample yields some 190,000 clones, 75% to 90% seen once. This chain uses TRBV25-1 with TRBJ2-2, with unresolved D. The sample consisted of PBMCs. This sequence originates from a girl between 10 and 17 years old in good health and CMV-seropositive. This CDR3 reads CASSDTRNTGELFF. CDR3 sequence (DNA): TGTGCCAGCAGTGATACGCGGAACACCGGGGAGCTGTTTTTT.